This T cell receptor (beta chain) is drawn from a study of blood T cell repertoires in COVID-19. Overall study context: Sites in the United States, Italy and Spain provided acute and convalescent COVID-19 samples. Sample material is recorded as cDNA or gDNA derived from T cells, B-cell-depleted T cells, or PBMCs.

Germline V gives CDR1 SGHRS, CDR2 YFSETQ. The CDR3 contains 14 residues. With 5 bases removed from V and 5 bases from J, the gap between germline ends came to 16 bases. Methods used by the authors: For nucleated cells, counts were estimated from reference gene primer amplification. Sequenced by immunoSEQ multiplex PCR; TCRdb stores in-frame clones only, minus some. The V and J calls and clone size come from that table; D and trimming were worked out from the DNA. The table shows about 120,000 clones, with about 87% occurring only once. The sequence was collected from a woman between 65 and 79 years old with acute or convalescent COVID-19. This sequence joins TRBV5-1 and TRBJ1-2; maybe TRBD1 (6 bases). Sequenced input: peripheral blood. The CDR3 region has the DNA TGCGCCAGCAGTACGGACGGCCAGGGGTATGGCTACACCTTC. This sequence encodes CASSTDGQGYGYTF. The full variable domain, its missing parts supplied by reference TRBV5-1 and TRBJ1-2, is KAGVTQTPRYLIKTRGQQVTLSCSPISGHRSVSWYQQTPGQGLQFLFEYFSETQRNKGNFPGRFSGRQFSNSRSEMNVSTLELGDSALYLCASSTDGQGYGYTFGSGTRLTVV.